This T cell receptor beta chain stems from a study of cytomegalovirus exposure and HLA in healthy donors. Vbeta (60) and Jbeta (13) primers were used in the PCR. The repertoire was sequenced with immunoSEQ multiplex PCR; TCRdb's copy has only in-frame clones and lacks some. Altogether around 130,000 clones are present, around 83% being singletons, with the ten largest covering under 8.5%. With 2 bases removed from V and 4 bases from J, the gap between germline ends came to 12 bases. The CDR3 totals 14 residues. Per germline, CDR1 SGHRS and CDR2 YFSETQ. This clonotype was sampled from a young woman in good health and CMV-seropositive. The sequenced material came from PBMCs. This rearrangement joins TRBV5-1 to TRBJ1-1; maybe TRBD1 (5 bases). CDR3 residues: CASSFQGGGTEAFF. CDR3 coding DNA: TGCGCCAGCAGCTTTCAGGGCGGGGGCACTGAAGCTTTCTTT.